The sequence of this T cell receptor beta chain was determined in a study of T-cell reconstitution after alpha-beta-depleted transplantation in children (dated by TCRdb to the mid-2010s). In terms of the full investigation: The study quantitatively tracked T-cell immune reconstitution after TCRalphabeta/CD19-depleted allogeneic hematopoietic cell transplantation in children using TCR repertoire profiling.

With respect to this clonotype: The antigen it binds to is not known. Per-base qualities were not stored, and no clone one base away is much larger.

The CDR3 holds 23 amino acids from the cysteine to the phenylalanine. Left in the record is the CDR3 DNA by itself, 69 bases read in frame from the first base. The method was PCR. For sequencing, an Illumina HiSeq 2500 was employed. To normalize quantification of the TCRbeta repertoire, the TCR libraries were built with molecular barcoding that relied on unique molecular identifiers. The public reads were reanalyzed by TCRdb: fastp trimming at Q25, MiXCR alignment, in-frame beta chains only. One record per CDR3 amino acid sequence lists the most common genes and DNA. The sample contains 500,000 to 600,000 distinct CDR3 sequences, 32% of them found a single time. The leading ten clones occupy approximately 2.3% of the sample.

This specimen was PBMCs from the stem cell graft donor, taken from the stem cell graft. Recombination joined TRBV21-1 with TRBJ2-5; whether TRBD2, the table's D call, matches the DNA was not checked. TRBV21-1 is a known pseudogene. The TCR comes from a human donor who donated a stem cell graft to a child with aplastic anemia. CDR3 loop: CASSKAFIVLLAGAQFFSRAQYF. Here is the DNA: TGTGCCAGCAGCAAAGCCTTTATCGTCTTACTAGCGGGAGCCCAGTTTTTTTCGAGGGCCCAGTACTTC.